This paragraph covers one TCR beta chain sequence. The V and J ends lost 4 bases and 8 bases respectively, with 12 bases between them. This CDR3 comprises 12 residues. CDR1 and CDR2 (germline): SGHRS, YFSETQ. The data derive from a study of blood T cell repertoires in COVID-19. About the study: Sample material is recorded as cDNA or gDNA derived from T cells, B-cell-depleted T cells, or PBMCs.

Original methodology: Reference gene primer amplification yielded estimated nucleated cell counts. Assay used: immunoSEQ multiplex PCR; TCRdb lists only in-frame clones, some missing. The V and J calls and the clone size are those of that table, but D and trimming were determined from the DNA. The sample carries some 100,000 clones, roughly 92% recorded once. Input material: peripheral blood. V usage is TRBV5-1 and J usage is TRBJ1-1; a possible D gene is TRBD1 (5 bases). This TCR derives from a man aged 45-65 years with active COVID-19. The CDR3 protein is CASSVGQTEAFF. The DNA for the CDR3 is TGCGCCAGCAGCGTCGGACAAACCGAAGCTTTCTTT.